This is a list of T cell receptor beta chains from one sample in a study of cytomegalovirus exposure and HLA in healthy donors. Here immunoSEQ multiplex PCR was the method, and the copy in TCRdb shows in-frame clones only, minus some. Here the sample spans 95,000 to 100,000 clones, around three quarters being singletons. Sequenced input: PBMCs. Receptor source: a man between 40 and 49 years old in good health and CMV-seronegative. The CDR3 runs from the conserved cysteine through the conserved F or W. The D gene is left open where the match is weak. A row's size may be missing; if present it is once, few, many or a size class.

abundance	j_gene	d_gene	v_gene	CDR3nt	CDR3aa
-	TRBJ2-7	-	TRBV12-2	TGTGCAAGTCGCTTAGCGCTATCTTTCAACGAGCAGTACTTC	CASRLALSFNEQYF
-	TRBJ1-1	-	TRBV5-5	TGTGCCAGCAGCCTCGTTGGCGTAAGGGGCACTGAAGCTTTCTTT	CASSLVGVRGTEAFF
-	TRBJ1-6	TRBD1	TRBV10-3	TGTGCCATCAGTAAGACAGGGGGTGTGTATAATTCACCCCTCCACTTT	CAISKTGGVYNSPLHF
-	TRBJ1-2	-	TRBV19	TGTGCCAGTAGACCATTCGGGACACAGTCTAACTATGGCTACACCTTC	CASRPFGTQSNYGYTF
-	TRBJ2-1	-	TRBV7-2	TGTGCCAGCAGCTTGCTAGCCAATGAGCAGTTCTTC	CASSLLANEQFF
-	TRBJ1-3	-	TRBV6-5	TGTGCCAGCAGTTACGGAGTTGGAAACACCATATATTTT	CASSYGVGNTIYF
-	TRBJ1-5	-	TRBV6-1	TGTGCCAGCAGTGAAGTGCGCGATCAGCCCCAGCATTTT	CASSEVRDQPQHF
-	TRBJ2-4	-	TRBV5-1	TGCGCCAGCAGCTTGGAGGCGGTAGGGGGTGGAAACATTCAGTACTTC	CASSLEAVGGGNIQYF
-	TRBJ2-6	-	TRBV19	TGTGCCAGTAGTATAGATCGCATAGGCTCAGGGCCCTCTGGGGCCAACGTCCTGACTTTC	CASSIDRIGSGPSGANVLTF
-	TRBJ1-5	-	TRBV4-3	TGCGCCAGCAGCCAAGATAGCCCCCGACGTTTGGATCAGCCCCAGCATTTT	CASSQDSPRRLDQPQHF
few	TRBJ1-1	TRBD1	TRBV13	TGTGCCAGCAGCCCGGACAGGGTGAACACTGAAGCTTTCTTT	CASSPDRVNTEAFF
once	TRBJ1-1	-	TRBV7-9	TGTGCCAGCAGCTTAGACCTAGACGTGAGAGCTTTCTTT	CASSLDLDVRAFF
-	TRBJ1-1	-	TRBV15	TGTGCCACCAGCAGAGGAGGGATGGGCGCTGAAGCTTTCTTT	CATSRGGMGAEAFF
-	TRBJ1-4	TRBD1	TRBV27	TGTGCCAGCAGGGGGACAGGGGTGTTAGAAAAACTGTTTTTT	CASRGTGVLEKLFF
-	TRBJ2-3	-	TRBV6-4	TGTGCCAGCAGTGACGGGGGGGCCTCAGATACGCAGTATTTT	CASSDGGASDTQYF
-	TRBJ2-1	TRBD2	TRBV7-2	TGTGCCAGCAGCCTCAGAGCTAGCGGGTTCAGCTCCTACAATGAGCAGTTCTTC	CASSLRASGFSSYNEQFF
once	TRBJ2-7	-	TRBV7-9	TGTGCCAGCAGCAAAGAGTCCGGCGAGCAGTACTTC	CASSKESGEQYF
-	TRBJ1-3	TRBD1	TRBV19	TGTGCCAGTAGTATCAGAGGGACAGTCTCTGGAGACACCATATATTTT	CASSIRGTVSGDTIYF
-	TRBJ1-2	-	TRBV27	TGTGCCAGCAGGTCGGTCTATGGCTACACCTTC	CASRSVYGYTF
-	TRBJ2-2	-	TRBV7-9	TGTGCCAGCAGCTTAGGACAGAACACCGGGGAGCTGTTTTTT	CASSLGQNTGELFF
once	TRBJ1-4	-	TRBV7-2	TGTGCCAGCAGCTTAGGGCAGGGAATAAGGGAAAAACTGTTTTTT	CASSLGQGIREKLFF
-	TRBJ2-5	TRBD2	TRBV7-2	TGTGCCAGCAGCGTCGGGACTAGCGTGGAGACCCAGTACTTC	CASSVGTSVETQYF
-	TRBJ1-1	-	TRBV10-3	TGTGCCATCAGTGAGCCGACAGGAAAGAACACTGAAGCTTTCTTT	CAISEPTGKNTEAFF
-	TRBJ2-3	-	TRBV6-4	TGTGCCAGCAGTGACGAGTTCGGGGGTAGCACAGATACGCAGTATTTT	CASSDEFGGSTDTQYF
once	TRBJ2-5	TRBD2	TRBV7-2	TGTGCCAGCAGCTTAAGGGTTAGCGGGGGGCCATCCAGGGGGACCCAGTACTTC	CASSLRVSGGPSRGTQYF
-	TRBJ2-3	TRBD1	TRBV7-6	TGTGCCAGCAGCGACCGGGACAGGGGCACAGATACGCAGTATTTT	CASSDRDRGTDTQYF
-	TRBJ1-1	-	TRBV7-5	TGTGCCAGCAGCCCTCCGGTCGGGAACACTGAAGCTTTCTTT	CASSPPVGNTEAFF
-	TRBJ1-1	TRBD1	TRBV29-1	TGCAGCACTGAGGGGGCTAACCCTTGGAACACTGAAGCTTTCTTT	CSTEGANPWNTEAFF
once	TRBJ2-1	-	TRBV20-1	TGCAGTGCCCGGAGGTACAATGAGCAGTTCTTC	CSARRYNEQFF
-	TRBJ1-2	TRBD1	TRBV5-8	TGTGCCAGCAGCCGGGACAGGGTGGATGGCTACACCTTC	CASSRDRVDGYTF
-	TRBJ2-5	TRBD1	TRBV7-8	TGTGCCAGCAGCTTAGCTTTGGACAGGGTAAACCAAGAGACCCAGTACTTC	CASSLALDRVNQETQYF
-	TRBJ1-1	TRBD1	TRBV29-1	TGCAGCGGAATGAGACAGGGTTCGAACACTGAAGCTTTCTTT	CSGMRQGSNTEAFF
-	TRBJ2-1	TRBD2	TRBV11-2	TGTGCCAGCAGCCTGGAGGCGGGGGGGGGTGAGCAGTTCTTC	CASSLEAGGGEQFF
-	TRBJ2-1	TRBD2	TRBV11-2	TGTGCCAGTGCGCGGGGGGGCTACAATGAGCAGTTCTTC	CASARGGYNEQFF
-	TRBJ1-2	-	TRBV4-1	TGCGCCAGCAGCCTGGGGGCTAGGTCTGGCTACACCTTC	CASSLGARSGYTF
-	TRBJ1-4	-	TRBV10-1	TGCGCCAGCAGCGGGGGGATTAATGAAAAACTGTTTTTT	CASSGGINEKLFF
-	TRBJ2-2	TRBD1	TRBV30	TGTGCCTGGAGTGTACAGGGGGCCGGCACCGGGGAGCTGTTTTTT	CAWSVQGAGTGELFF
-	TRBJ2-1	-	TRBV6-1	TGTGCCAGCAGCCATGTAGGGGAATACTACAATGAGCAGTTCTTC	CASSHVGEYYNEQFF
-	TRBJ2-1	-	TRBV10-3	TGTGCCATCATGGGGCCAAATTCCAGGAATGAGCAGTTCTTC	CAIMGPNSRNEQFF
-	TRBJ2-3	TRBD2	TRBV5-1	TGCGCCAGCAGCCGCGAACTAGCGGGGGGGCCAGATACGCAGTATTTT	CASSRELAGGPDTQYF
once	TRBJ1-1	-	TRBV19	TGTGCCAGTAGCCCACCCCCCATACAGGGTTACACTGAAGCTTTCTTT	CASSPPPIQGYTEAFF
-	TRBJ1-1	TRBD1	TRBV7-9	TGTGCCAGCAGCCTAAACAGGGGTGGCACTGAAGCTTTCTTT	CASSLNRGGTEAFF
-	TRBJ1-6	-	TRBV6-5	TGTGCCAGCTCCTCTTATAATTCACCCCTCCACTTT	CASSSYNSPLHF
-	TRBJ2-3	-	TRBV30	TGTGCCTGGCGTAGGGGGATCGGCACAGATACGCAGTATTTT	CAWRRGIGTDTQYF
-	TRBJ1-4	-	TRBV15	TGTGCCACCAGCAGAGATAGACAAGTTCCAGAAAAACTGTTTTTT	CATSRDRQVPEKLFF
-	TRBJ1-2	-	TRBV11-2	TGTGCCAGCAGCCCTACAGGTACCTATGGCTACACCTTC	CASSPTGTYGYTF
-	TRBJ1-1	-	TRBV2	TGTGCCAGCAGCGTGTCCAGGGGGAACACTGAAGCTTTCTTT	CASSVSRGNTEAFF
few	TRBJ2-1	TRBD2	TRBV5-1	TGCGCCAGCAGCTTCCTAGCGGGGGAGATTTATTACAATGAGCAGTTCTTC	CASSFLAGEIYYNEQFF
-	TRBJ1-1	-	TRBV11-2	TGTGCCAGCAGCTTAGTTGGACAGACGAACACTGAAGCTTTCTTT	CASSLVGQTNTEAFF
few	TRBJ1-4	-	TRBV28	TGTGCCAGCAGCTCTGAGGGGCAGGGGCATAATGAAAAACTGTTTTTT	CASSSEGQGHNEKLFF
few	TRBJ1-2	-	TRBV27	TGTGCCAGCAGTTCAGCAGGGCCCTATGGCTACACCTTC	CASSSAGPYGYTF
-	TRBJ2-5	TRBD1	TRBV4-3	TGCGCCAGCAGCCACACACAGGGGCTCGAGACCCAGTACTTC	CASSHTQGLETQYF
-	TRBJ2-2	-	TRBV19	TGTGCCAGTAGCCGGGGGGCGTTAAGTGGTGACACCGGGGAGCTGTTTTTT	CASSRGALSGDTGELFF